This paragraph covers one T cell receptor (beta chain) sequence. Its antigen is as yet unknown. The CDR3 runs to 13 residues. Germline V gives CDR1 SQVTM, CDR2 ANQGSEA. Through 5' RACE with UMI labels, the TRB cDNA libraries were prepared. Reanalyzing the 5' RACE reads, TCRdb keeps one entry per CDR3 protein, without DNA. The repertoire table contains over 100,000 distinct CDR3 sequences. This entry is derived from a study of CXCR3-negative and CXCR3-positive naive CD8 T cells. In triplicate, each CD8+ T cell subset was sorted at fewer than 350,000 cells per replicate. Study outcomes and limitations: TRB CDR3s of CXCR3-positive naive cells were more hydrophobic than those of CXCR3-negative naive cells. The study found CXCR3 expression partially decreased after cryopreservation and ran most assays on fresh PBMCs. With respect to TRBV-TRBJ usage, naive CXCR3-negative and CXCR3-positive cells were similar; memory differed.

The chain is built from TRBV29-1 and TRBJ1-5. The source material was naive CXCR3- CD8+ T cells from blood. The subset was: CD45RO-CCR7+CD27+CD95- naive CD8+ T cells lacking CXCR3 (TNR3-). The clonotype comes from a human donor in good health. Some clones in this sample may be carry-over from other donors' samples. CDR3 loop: CSVYDGSNQPQHF.